The rows below give T cell receptor beta chains drawn from one sample of a study of vaccination and CD4 T cells after COVID-19. MiXCR, applied by TCRdb to the PCR reads, yields one record per CDR3 protein. Found here are some 16,000 distinct CDR3 sequences, 53% of them singletons; the top ten hold around 10%. Antigens for these TCRs are unknown. Sequenced input: CD4+ T cells from blood, cultured in vitro. These receptors were collected from a human donor who had recovered from COVID-19. CDR3s include the opening cysteine and the closing phenylalanine or tryptophan. The D gene is left open where the match is weak. Expanded clones are given a class, and other clones once, few, many or no size at all.

clone_size	d_call	v_call	j_call	cdr3_nt	cdr3_aa
once	TRBD1	TRBV6-2/TRBV6-3	TRBJ1-2	TGTGCCAGCAGTCCCCGGGACAGCAACTTCTATGGCTACACCTTC	CASSPRDSNFYGYTF
.	.	TRBV12-5	TRBJ2-1	TGTGCTAGTGGTTTCGGACGGCTCGAGCAGTTCTTC	CASGFGRLEQFF
.	.	TRBV6-1	TRBJ1-1	TGTGCCAGCAGTGTAAGACAGGATAACACTGAAGCTTTCTTT	CASSVRQDNTEAFF
once	.	TRBV20-1	TRBJ1-1	TGCAGTGCTAGAGATCTGGGTAGGGGCGTTAACACTGAAGCTTTCTTT	CSARDLGRGVNTEAFF
.	.	TRBV6-5	TRBJ1-4	TGTGCCAGCAGTTACGCGGGGGAAAAACTGTTTTTT	CASSYAGEKLFF
few	TRBD1	TRBV10-3	TRBJ2-1	TGTGCCATCAATGGGATTGGACAGGGTCCTTATGAGCAGTTCTTC	CAINGIGQGPYEQFF
medium-sized	TRBD1	TRBV11-2	TRBJ1-6	TGTGCCAGCAGCTTAGCTCGGACAGGGATATCACCCCTCCACTTT	CASSLARTGISPLHF
.	.	TRBV18	TRBJ2-2	TGTGCCAGCTCACCCTCGAACACCGGGGAGCTGTTTTTT	CASSPSNTGELFF
medium-sized	TRBD1	TRBV20-1	TRBJ1-5	TGCAGTGCGTATGGGGACAGGGCCCTCGTTCAGCCCCAGCATTTT	CSAYGDRALVQPQHF
.	.	TRBV27	TRBJ2-5	TGTGCCAGCAGCGGGCCGGGTAAGACCCAGTACTTC	CASSGPGKTQYF
.	.	TRBV19	TRBJ2-7	TGTGCCAGTAGTAAAGGCCGGGGGGCATTTTACGAGCAGTACTTC	CASSKGRGAFYEQYF
.	.	TRBV7-2	TRBJ1-6	TGTGCCAGCAGCTTAAGCACTGTTCGGTCACCCCTCCACTTT	CASSLSTVRSPLHF
.	TRBD1	TRBV20-1	TRBJ1-5	TGCAGTGCTAGAGGGGACAGGGTCAATCAGCCCCAGCATTTT	CSARGDRVNQPQHF
.	.	TRBV23-1	TRBJ2-2	TGCGCCAGCAAAACCTCCGAGGTGAGGAACACCGGGGAGCTGTTTTTT	CASKTSEVRNTGELFF
.	TRBD1	TRBV27	TRBJ1-3	TGTGCCAGCAGTCGCACAGGGGGCCCTGGAAACACCATATATTTT	CASSRTGGPGNTIYF
.	.	TRBV6-5	TRBJ2-5	TGTGCCAGCAGTTCTGAGTCGAAGACCCAGTACTTC	CASSSESKTQYF
medium-sized	.	TRBV7-8	TRBJ2-2	TGTGCCAGCAGCCGAAGACAGAGTGCGAACACCGGGGAGCTGTTTTTT	CASSRRQSANTGELFF
few	.	TRBV7-6	TRBJ2-1	TGTGCCACCTCCCCCGGGCGAACTGGCGGTGAGCAGTTCTTC	CATSPGRTGGEQFF
few	.	TRBV5-1	TRBJ2-3	TGCGCCAGCAGCTTGGGACAGAAGACTAGCACAGATACGCAGTATTTT	CASSLGQKTSTDTQYF
few	.	TRBV20-1	TRBJ1-5	TGCAGTGCTAGAGTGTCCGGGGGTCAGCCCCAGCATTTT	CSARVSGGQPQHF
large	.	TRBV27	TRBJ1-2	TGTGCCAGCAGTCTGCGGGGGGCGCAGGGCTACACCTTC	CASSLRGAQGYTF
.	TRBD1	TRBV24-1	TRBJ2-5	TGTGCCACCAGACCCTCAGACAGGGAAGAGACCCAGTACTTC	CATRPSDREETQYF
.	.	TRBV27	TRBJ1-1	TGTGCCAGCAGTTTACAGGCGCCGAACACTGAAGCTTTCTTT	CASSLQAPNTEAFF
large	.	TRBV6-1	TRBJ2-5	TGTGCCAGCTTTCGGTTGCACGCTAGTCACCAAGAGACCCAGTACTTC	CASFRLHASHQETQYF
.	.	TRBV10-2	TRBJ1-1	TGCGCCAGCAGTGAGCCCTCATCGAACACTGAAGCTTTCTTT	CASSEPSSNTEAFF
.	.	TRBV5-5	TRBJ2-3	TGTGCCAGCAGCTTGGTCACAGATACGCAGTATTTT	CASSLVTDTQYF
.	TRBD2	TRBV4-2	TRBJ2-7	TGTGCCCCTCTGCCGGGCGAGCGGGAGTATGTCTACGAGCAGTACTTC	CAPLPGEREYVYEQYF
.	TRBD2	TRBV7-2	TRBJ2-7	TGTGCCAGCAGCTTAGATGGGACTAGCGGGAAATCCTACGAGCAGTACTTC	CASSLDGTSGKSYEQYF
.	TRBD2	TRBV20-1	TRBJ2-5	TGCAGTGCTCCTATAGCGGGAAGGGAGGAGACCCAGTACTTC	CSAPIAGREETQYF
once	TRBD1	TRBV19	TRBJ2-1	TGTGCCAGTCGTACTTATGCCGGGACAGGGGGCATCAATGAGCAGTTCTTC	CASRTYAGTGGINEQFF
.	TRBD1	TRBV6-5	TRBJ2-4	TGTGCCAGCAGTTACGATCAGGGGGCAAACATTCAGTACTTC	CASSYDQGANIQYF